This TCR beta chain was sequenced for a study of cytomegalovirus exposure and HLA in healthy donors. In the study overall: A prior analysis found 90 million to 120 million unique TCR beta sequences from around 200 million T cells.

About this clone: Its antigen remains unknown.

CDR3 size: 14 residues. The germline V gene has CDR1 SGDLS and CDR2 YYNGEE. Trimming at V came to 0 bases and at J to 2 bases, leaving 2 bases not matched to a gene. Study-wide findings and caveats: In vitro checks showed that a few CMV-associated chains really do target CMV antigens. V- and J-gene trimming of TCR beta was linked (in a later analysis) to a missense DCLRE1C variant.

The PCR had 60 Vbeta and 13 Jbeta primers. Measured with immunoSEQ multiplex PCR; TCRdb has only the in-frame clones, and not every one. The sample lists 95,000 to 110,000 clones, about 77% occurring once. Donors in the study were healthy people who gave bone marrow. The source of this sequence is a woman younger than 30 in good health and CMV-seropositive. Sequenced input: PBMCs. V and J are TRBV9 and TRBJ2-7, with 7 bases matching TRBD1. CDR3 residues: CASSVATGTYEQYF. CDR3 DNA sequence: TGTGCCAGCAGCGTAGCGACAGGGACCTACGAGCAGTACTTC.